Given below is one TCR beta chain in context. Antigen unknown. At cycle 4 day 1, cycle 7 day 1, and baseline, blood was sampled. The data belong to a study of OX40 agonist ivuxolimab in advanced cancers. Clones were read by immunoSEQ multiplex PCR, and TCRdb kept only the in-frame ones, dropping some. The table lists about 50,000 clones, more than 75% of them singletons. The CDR3 totals 16 residues. Germline CDR1 is SGHAT and CDR2 is FQDESV (reference sequence). V lost 5 bases to trimming and J lost 0 bases, with 15 bases between them. Study observations and caveats: Dose levels from 0.1 to 3.0 mg/kg saw CD4+ and CD8+ blood T cells expand clonally by week 6.

The sample in question was CD4+ or CD8+ T cells sorted from blood, obtained in a trial of the OX40 agonist ivuxolimab. The TCR comes from an adult with an advanced solid tumor such as melanoma, head and neck, liver or kidney cancer. This chain links TRBV11-1 with TRBJ2-3; perhaps TRBD2 as D (6 bases). This CDR3 reads CASSPRRGLSTDTQYF. The CDR3 nucleotides read TGTGCCAGCAGCCCCCGGAGGGGACTCAGCACAGATACGCAGTATTTT.